This TCR beta chain is from a study of identical twins. CDR1 and CDR2 (germline): MNHEY, SMNVEV (reference sequence). Between the trimmed V and J ends, which lost 6 bases and 2 bases, there was a span of 13 bases. The CDR3 extends over 14 amino acids. It was template switching that added a universal primer site, and there were unique molecular identifiers on the cDNA. TCRdb called the 5' RACE reads again in MiXCR, with one record for every CDR3 protein. The sample has about 1.7 million distinct CDR3 sequences; around a third are singletons. The clonotype comes from a newborn girl in good health. This rearrangement joins TRBV27 to TRBJ1-1, with a tentative D call TRBD1 (5 bases). The source material was cord blood. DNA of the CDR3: TGTGCCAGCAGGAGGACGGGGCGCAACACTGAAGCTTTCTTT. Translation: CASRRTGRNTEAFF.